This T cell receptor beta chain stems from a study of T cells in Graves' hyperthyroidism and ophthalmopathy. The CDR3 regions of TCR beta were amplified from RNA transcripts. HTBI primers drove first-round RT-PCR of the TCR CDR3. In TCRdb, the multiplex PCR reads were re-called with MiXCR into one record per CDR3 protein. The sample records around 600,000 distinct CDR3 sequences, 14% being singletons. The TCR sequence derives from a woman aged 18-35 years with Graves' ophthalmopathy. The material sequenced was blood.

The DNA of the CDR3 is TGTGCCTGGAGTGGGGGCAGCCCTGAAGCTTTCTTT. Protein product: CAWSGGSPEAFF. The rearrangement links TRBV30 to TRBJ1-1; maybe TRBD1 (5 bases). With 1 base removed from V and 6 bases from J, the gap between germline ends came to 9 bases. This CDR3 comprises 12 residues. Germline V gene data show CDR1 as GTSNPN and CDR2 as SVGIG (reference sequence).